A selection of T cell receptor beta chains follows, all from one sample in a study of read filtering for tumor transcriptome and immune sequencing. From the reads, TCRdb called clonotypes with MiXCR, one entry per CDR3 protein. The sample yields about 90,000 distinct CDR3 sequences, roughly an eighth seen once. Sequencing input: a population of CD138-negative cells sorted from bone marrow. These receptors all stem from a donor aged 40 or older with multiple myeloma. The CDR3 runs from the conserved cysteine through the conserved F or W. Fields, in order: V gene, J gene, clone size, D gene, CDR3 protein, CDR3 DNA. D genes are given only for firm matches. Some rows have no size entry. The others give once, few or many, or a class for an expanded clone.

>TRBV5-5|TRBJ2-3|many|-
CASSLAGTSTDTQYF
TGTGCCAGCAGCTTGGCCGGGACTAGCACAGATACGCAGTATTTT
>TRBV5-1|TRBJ1-2|many|-
CASSLASAGPIYGYTF
TGCGCCAGCAGCTTGGCCAGCGCCGGACCGATCTATGGCTACACCTTC
>TRBV15|TRBJ2-1|many|-
CATSREGWNEQFF
TGTGCCACCAGCAGAGAGGGGTGGAATGAGCAGTTCTTC
>TRBV20-1|TRBJ2-1|-|TRBD2
CSAPAGGAVEQFF
TGCAGTGCTCCTGCGGGGGGCGCGGTTGAGCAGTTCTTC
>TRBV11-3|TRBJ2-1|many|TRBD2
CASSSGLAGGVEQFF
TGTGCCAGCAGCTCGGGACTAGCGGGAGGAGTTGAGCAGTTCTTC
>TRBV6-6|TRBJ2-2|many|TRBD2
CASSSGLAGEGGELFF
TGTGCCAGCAGTTCTGGACTAGCGGGAGAGGGCGGGGAGCTGTTTTTT
>TRBV10-3|TRBJ2-3|many|TRBD2
CAISESFSSGSLTDTQYF
TGTGCCATCAGTGAGTCGTTTAGTAGCGGGAGCCTCACAGATACGCAGTATTTT
>TRBV27|TRBJ2-2|few|TRBD1
CASSLWGTGRDTGELFF
TGTGCCAGCAGTTTATGGGGGACAGGGAGGGACACCGGGGAGCTGTTTTTT
>TRBV29-1|TRBJ2-5|many|TRBD1
CSSRGLETQYF
TGCAGCTCCAGGGGGCTAGAGACCCAGTACTTC
>TRBV15|TRBJ2-2|-|-
CATSGDWGAHGELFF
TGTGCCACCAGCGGAGATTGGGGGGCTCACGGGGAGCTGTTTTTT
>TRBV7-2|TRBJ2-2|-|TRBD2
CASSPRTSGRAGGELFF
TGTGCCAGCAGCCCTAGAACTAGCGGGAGGGCAGGCGGGGAGCTGTTTTTT
>TRBV19|TRBJ2-5|-|TRBD2
CASSAIAGVRETQYF
TGTGCCAGTAGCGCTATAGCGGGAGTGAGAGAGACCCAGTACTTC
>TRBV20-1|TRBJ2-5|many|-
CSAAGVETQYF
TGCAGTGCCGCAGGTGTGGAGACCCAGTACTTC
>TRBV9|TRBJ2-1|many|-
CASSVTSFHEQFF
TGTGCCAGCAGCGTGACTAGTTTCCATGAGCAGTTCTTC
>TRBV3-1|TRBJ2-7|many|TRBD2
CASSQDRLADSYEQYF
TGTGCCAGCAGCCAAGATCGGCTAGCGGACTCCTACGAGCAGTACTTC
>TRBV7-9|TRBJ2-2|few|TRBD1
CASSPGQGRTGELFF
TGTGCCAGCAGCCCGGGACAGGGGCGAACCGGGGAGCTGTTTTTT
>TRBV7-6|TRBJ2-1|many|-
CASSHRLSGRSYNEQFF
TGTGCCAGCAGCCACCGCTTAAGTGGGAGGTCCTACAATGAGCAGTTCTTC
>TRBV10-3|TRBJ2-3|many|TRBD2
CAIRASGIQGDTQYF
TGTGCCATCAGGGCCAGCGGGATCCAAGGGGATACGCAGTATTTT
>TRBV10-3|TRBJ2-6|many|-
CATQAAGANVLTF
TGTGCCACACAAGCCGCTGGGGCCAACGTCCTGACTTTC
>TRBV7-8|TRBJ2-1|many|TRBD1
CASSSIRDRVDNEQFF
TGTGCCAGCAGCTCCATAAGGGACAGGGTAGACAATGAGCAGTTCTTC
>TRBV2|TRBJ1-3|many|-
CASRPSTAGNTIYF
TGTGCCAGCCGACCCTCGACAGCTGGAAACACCATATATTTT
>TRBV5-1|TRBJ2-1|many|-
CASSSVTTEQFF
TGCGCCAGCAGTAGTGTGACGACTGAGCAGTTCTTC
>TRBV2|TRBJ2-5|many|-
CASSVFETQYF
TGTGCCAGCAGTGTTTTCGAGACCCAGTACTTC
>TRBV12-3/TRBV12-4|TRBJ2-7|once|-
CASSFVDGNYEQYF
TGTGCCAGCAGTTTTGTCGACGGAAACTACGAGCAGTACTTC
>TRBV18|TRBJ1-1|many|TRBD1
CASSPPGDRGRNTEAFF
TGTGCCAGCTCACCACCGGGGGACAGGGGGAGGAACACTGAAGCTTTCTTT
>TRBV6-2/TRBV6-3|TRBJ2-1|many|-
CASSSQGRDEQFF
TGTGCCAGCAGCTCACAGGGACGGGATGAGCAGTTCTTC
>TRBV5-1|TRBJ2-3|many|TRBD2
CASSLTSGSADTQYF
TGCGCCAGCAGCTTGACTAGCGGGAGTGCAGATACGCAGTATTTT
>TRBV20-1|TRBJ2-7|many|-
CSAGDVLTGRGYEQYF
TGCAGTGCTGGCGACGTCTTGACGGGACGAGGATACGAGCAGTACTTC
>TRBV30|TRBJ2-5|many|-
CAWSVRRETQYF
TGTGCCTGGAGTGTACGTAGGGAGACCCAGTACTTC
>TRBV2|TRBJ2-1|-|-
CASTFFNEQFF
TGTGCCAGCACCTTTTTTAATGAGCAGTTCTTC
>TRBV7-9|TRBJ1-1|many|-
CASSSGGNVGAFF
TGTGCCAGCAGCTCGGGGGGCAATGTCGGAGCTTTCTTT
>TRBV6-1|TRBJ2-1|many|TRBD2
CASGSSGSYNEQFF
TGTGCCAGCGGATCTAGCGGGAGTTACAATGAGCAGTTCTTC
>TRBV28|TRBJ1-2|many|-
CASSASGVARVNYGYTF
TGTGCCAGCAGTGCCAGTGGTGTTGCAAGAGTGAACTATGGCTACACCTTC
>TRBV20-1|TRBJ1-1|-|-
CGASRDSHNTEAFF
TGCGGTGCTAGCCGGGATTCTCATAACACTGAAGCTTTCTTT
>TRBV7-9|TRBJ1-1|many|TRBD1
CASSSGGEDGADKVNTEAFF
TGTGCCAGCAGCTCAGGGGGGGAGGACGGCGCGGATAAGGTGAACACTGAAGCTTTCTTT
>TRBV29-1|TRBJ2-3|many|TRBD2
CSVDLQRDVSQDTQYF
TGCAGCGTTGATCTGCAGCGGGATGTCTCACAGGATACGCAGTATTTT
>TRBV29-1|TRBJ1-1|-|-
CSVSDGNTEAFF
TGCAGCGTTTCAGACGGGAACACTGAAGCTTTCTTT
>TRBV5-1|TRBJ2-7|many|TRBD2
CASSSEPTSGFYEQYF
TGCGCCAGCAGCTCTGAGCCGACTAGCGGATTCTACGAGCAGTACTTC
>TRBV7-3|TRBJ2-1|few|-
CTSRSGVGPYNEQFF
TGTACCAGCAGGTCAGGGGTCGGACCTTACAATGAGCAGTTCTTC
>TRBV11-2|TRBJ2-7|many|TRBD2
CASSLVLAESSYEQYF
TGTGCCAGCAGCTTAGTGCTAGCGGAGAGCTCCTACGAGCAGTACTTC
>TRBV20-1|TRBJ1-5|-|-
CGASMRFGFGQPQHF
TGCGGTGCTAGTATGCGCTTTGGTTTCGGGCAGCCCCAGCATTTT
>TRBV2|TRBJ1-1|many|-
CASSLEKVSNTEAFF
TGTGCCAGCAGTCTAGAAAAGGTGTCGAACACTGAAGCTTTCTTT
>TRBV29-1|TRBJ1-1|many|TRBD1
CSVVAVDRMNTEAFF
TGCAGCGTTGTAGCGGTGGACAGGATGAACACTGAAGCTTTCTTT
>TRBV18|TRBJ2-1|many|-
CASSPRANLNEQFF
TGTGCCAGCTCACCCAGAGCGAACTTAAATGAGCAGTTCTTC